The rows below give T cell receptor beta chains drawn from one sample of a study of T cells in Graves' hyperthyroidism and ophthalmopathy. One entry per CDR3 protein results from TCRdb running MiXCR on the multiplex PCR reads. The top ten hold around an eighth of the sample, which has 500,000 to 650,000 distinct CDR3 sequences, approximately 15% seen once. Material: blood. All receptors derive from a woman between 45 and 60 years old with Graves' ophthalmopathy. Each CDR3 is given with its conserved first and last residue. D genes are given only for firm matches. Clone size is stated in some rows and not others, as once, few, many or a class when expanded.

many TRBJ1-1 . TRBV11-3 TGTGCCAGCAGCCAGGGATTCGGGAACACTGAAGCTTTCTTT CASSQGFGNTEAFF
many TRBJ1-1 TRBD1 TRBV28 TGTGCCAGCAGTTTATGGACAGGGGGGTGGACTGAAGCTTTCTTT CASSLWTGGWTEAFF
. TRBJ1-2 . TRBV18 TGTGCCAGCTCACCAGCTACCCCGGGACGGCTAGCTAACTATGGCTACACCTTC CASSPATPGRLANYGYTF
many TRBJ2-4 . TRBV4-3 TGCGCCAGCAGCCAAGGACCAGGGGATTTGAAAAACATTCAGTACTTC CASSQGPGDLKNIQYF
many TRBJ1-4 TRBD1 TRBV30 TGTGCCTGGAGCCAGGGGGCAACTAATGAAAAACTGTTTTTT CAWSQGATNEKLFF
few TRBJ2-2 TRBD2 TRBV7-3 TGTGCCAGCAGAACTAGCGGCAACCCGAACACCGGGGAGCTGTTTTTT CASRTSGNPNTGELFF
many TRBJ2-1 TRBD1 TRBV14 TGTGCCAGCAGCCTATTTGGACAGGGCGAGCAGTTCTTC CASSLFGQGEQFF
many TRBJ2-1 TRBD2 TRBV20-1 TGCAGTGCTAGAGGAACTAGCGGAAGATACAATGAGCAGTTCTTC CSARGTSGRYNEQFF
few TRBJ1-5 . TRBV6-5 TGTGCCAGCAGTTCTAACCTCAGGGGAAGCCATCAGCCCCAGCATTTT CASSSNLRGSHQPQHF
many TRBJ2-3 TRBD2 TRBV28 TGTGCCAGCAAATACTATAGCGGGAGACAACGCACAGATACGCAGTATTTT CASKYYSGRQRTDTQYF
many TRBJ2-1 . TRBV5-6 TGTGCCAGCAGCCCCTCCCCTTACAATGAGCAGTTCTTC CASSPSPYNEQFF
many TRBJ2-3 TRBD2 TRBV7-9 TGTGCCAGCAGCCCACAGCGGGAGAGGGGAGATACGCAGTATTTT CASSPQRERGDTQYF
many TRBJ2-2 TRBD1 TRBV7-2 TGTGCCAGCAGCCTACATCTCGGGACAGCGAACACCGGGGAGCTGTTTTTT CASSLHLGTANTGELFF
many TRBJ1-1 . TRBV7-2 TGTGCCAGCAGGCTCATAGGGGGCACTGAAGCTTTCTTT CASRLIGGTEAFF
many TRBJ1-4 TRBD1 TRBV20-1 TGCAGTGCCGACGCACAGGGGACTAATGAAAAACTGTTTTTT CSADAQGTNEKLFF
. TRBJ2-3 TRBD1 TRBV2 TGTGCCAGCAGGGACAGGGTCACAGATACGCAGTATTTT CASRDRVTDTQYF
many TRBJ1-6 . TRBV18 TGTGCCAGCTCACAAAGAGGCGGTGAATCACCCCTCCACTTT CASSQRGGESPLHF
many TRBJ1-6 TRBD1 TRBV7-3 TGTGCCAGCAGCTTAAGTGGACAGGGGTTCGGGTCACCCCTCCACTTT CASSLSGQGFGSPLHF
many TRBJ1-6 TRBD1 TRBV10-3 TGTGCCATCAGTGAATGGACAGGGGGTTCACCCCTCCACTTT CAISEWTGGSPLHF
many TRBJ2-1 TRBD2 TRBV28 TGTGCCAGCAGTTTAAGGGCCGGGACTAGCGGGAGGCCCTACAATGAGCAGTTCTTC CASSLRAGTSGRPYNEQFF
many TRBJ2-3 . TRBV6-1 TGTGCCAGCAGTGAAGGTGGCGGTACCCACACAGATACGCAGTATTTT CASSEGGGTHTDTQYF
few TRBJ2-1 . TRBV29-1 TGCAGCGTTGAAGCAGGGGGGCAGGGGTATGAGCAGTTCTTC CSVEAGGQGYEQFF
. TRBJ2-4 TRBD1 TRBV11-2 TGTGCCAGCAGCTGGGGACAGTTAGCCAAAAACATTCAGTACTTC CASSWGQLAKNIQYF
. TRBJ2-3 . TRBV12-3/TRBV12-4 TGTGCCAGCAGTTTATCTTTGGGGCGGCTGGAACCTACCACAGATACGCAGTATTTT CASSLSLGRLEPTTDTQYF
many TRBJ2-3 TRBD2 TRBV2 TGTGCCAGCAGTCCAACCGGGACTAGCGGGAGCAAGGGGGCCGCAGATACGCAGTATTTT CASSPTGTSGSKGAADTQYF
. TRBJ2-1 TRBD2 TRBV20-1 TGCAGTGCTGAACCGGGACTAGCGGGAGGGCCCTCGGGGGAGCAGTTCTTC CSAEPGLAGGPSGEQFF
. TRBJ2-3 . TRBV4-2 TGTGCCAGCAGCCACGAAAACAGTGGGGGCACAGATACGCAGTATTTT CASSHENSGGTDTQYF
many TRBJ2-7 TRBD1 TRBV7-2 TGTGCCAGCAGCCTGATAACAGGGGGCCGGTACGAGCAGTACTTC CASSLITGGRYEQYF
many TRBJ2-7 . TRBV2 TGTGCCAGCAGTGATGGGCAGGGAGTTCCCTACGAGCAGTACTTC CASSDGQGVPYEQYF
few TRBJ2-4 TRBD1 TRBV27 TGTGCCAGCAGTGCTTCAGGGGGCGAGTCCAAAAACATTCAGTACTTC CASSASGGESKNIQYF
many TRBJ2-1 . TRBV7-2 TGTGCCAGCTCCCGGGGTGCACAGTGGGACAATGAGCAGTTCTTC CASSRGAQWDNEQFF
many TRBJ1-6 TRBD1 TRBV7-2 TGTGCCAGCAGCTTAGCTCACAGGGGGACTAATTCACCCCTCCACTTT CASSLAHRGTNSPLHF
many TRBJ2-2 TRBD1 TRBV5-1 TGCGCCAGCAGCCCGGGGACAGCGAGAACCGGGGAGCTGTTTTTT CASSPGTARTGELFF
. TRBJ2-1 TRBD2 TRBV4-3 TGCGCCAGCAGCCGAGAATCCGGGACTAGCGGGAGGAGCTCCTACAATGAGCAGTTCTTC CASSRESGTSGRSSYNEQFF
many TRBJ1-2 . TRBV6-1 TGTGCCAGCAGTGAAAGTCCGTCACAGGCCTATGGCTACACCTTC CASSESPSQAYGYTF
. TRBJ1-2 . TRBV29-1 TGCAGCGTTGAGCCGTCGGCTATCGATGGCTACACCTTC CSVEPSAIDGYTF
. TRBJ2-7 TRBD2 TRBV6-4 TGTGCCAGCAGTGACTTCCTAGCGGGAATCCACGAGCAGTACTTC CASSDFLAGIHEQYF
. TRBJ2-3 TRBD2 TRBV7-6 TGTGCCAGCAGTAGAGCGGGGGGCACAGGTACGCAGTATTTT CASSRAGGTGTQYF
many TRBJ1-1 . TRBV5-1 TGCGCCAGCAGCCGAGGACTTCGCGGGACTGAAGCTTTCTTT CASSRGLRGTEAFF
many TRBJ2-1 . TRBV2 TGTGCCAGCAAAATAGAGGCTGTCTCCTACAATGAGCAGTTCTTC CASKIEAVSYNEQFF
once TRBJ1-2 . TRBV4-2 TGTGCCAGCAGCCACGGGGGAGCTAACTATGGCTACACCTTC CASSHGGANYGYTF
many TRBJ1-2 . TRBV2 TGTGCCAGCAGTGAATTGTCGGACAGTATATATGGCTACACCTTC CASSELSDSIYGYTF
many TRBJ1-2 . TRBV28 TGTGCCAGCATCCGACCCTTAGACGGCTATGGCTACACCTTC CASIRPLDGYGYTF
many TRBJ2-1 . TRBV14 TGTGCCAGCAGCCAGGACTCACGGTACAATGAGCAGTTCTTC CASSQDSRYNEQFF
few TRBJ2-1 TRBD2 TRBV4-2 TGTGCCAGCAGCCAAGTATGGGTAGCGGGAGACAATGAGCAGTTCTTC CASSQVWVAGDNEQFF
many TRBJ2-1 TRBD1 TRBV28 TGTGCCAGCAGTTTACCGGGACAGGGGTTGATATATGAGCAGTTCTTC CASSLPGQGLIYEQFF
many TRBJ2-7 TRBD1 TRBV5-1 TGCGCCAGCAGCGCTAACAGGGGATACGAGCAGTACTTC CASSANRGYEQYF
once TRBJ1-5 . TRBV6-2/TRBV6-3 TGTGCCAGCAGACCTTGGGAAAGGCGGCATCAGCCCCAGCATTTT CASRPWERRHQPQHF
. TRBJ2-7 TRBD2 TRBV4-3 TGCGCCAGCAGTCAAGGTGTTAGCGGGACCTACGAGCAGTACTTC CASSQGVSGTYEQYF
once TRBJ1-1 TRBD1 TRBV5-1 TGCGCCAGCAGCTTGGGGACAGGCTTCGGAGAAGCTTTCTTT CASSLGTGFGEAFF